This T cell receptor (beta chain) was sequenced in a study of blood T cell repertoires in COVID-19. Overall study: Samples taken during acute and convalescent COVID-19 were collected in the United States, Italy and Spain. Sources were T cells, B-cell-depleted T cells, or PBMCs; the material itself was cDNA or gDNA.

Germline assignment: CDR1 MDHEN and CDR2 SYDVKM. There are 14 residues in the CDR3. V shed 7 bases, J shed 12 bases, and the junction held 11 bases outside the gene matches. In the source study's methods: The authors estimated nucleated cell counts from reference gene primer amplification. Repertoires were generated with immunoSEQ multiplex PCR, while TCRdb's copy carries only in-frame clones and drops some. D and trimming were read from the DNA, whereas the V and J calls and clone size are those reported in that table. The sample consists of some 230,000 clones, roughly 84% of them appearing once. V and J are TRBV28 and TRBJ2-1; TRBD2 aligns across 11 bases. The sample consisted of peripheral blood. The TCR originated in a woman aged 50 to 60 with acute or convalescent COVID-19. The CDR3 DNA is TGTGCCAGCATCGAGACTAGCGGGGAGAGGGGGCAGTTCTTC. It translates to CASIETSGERGQFF.